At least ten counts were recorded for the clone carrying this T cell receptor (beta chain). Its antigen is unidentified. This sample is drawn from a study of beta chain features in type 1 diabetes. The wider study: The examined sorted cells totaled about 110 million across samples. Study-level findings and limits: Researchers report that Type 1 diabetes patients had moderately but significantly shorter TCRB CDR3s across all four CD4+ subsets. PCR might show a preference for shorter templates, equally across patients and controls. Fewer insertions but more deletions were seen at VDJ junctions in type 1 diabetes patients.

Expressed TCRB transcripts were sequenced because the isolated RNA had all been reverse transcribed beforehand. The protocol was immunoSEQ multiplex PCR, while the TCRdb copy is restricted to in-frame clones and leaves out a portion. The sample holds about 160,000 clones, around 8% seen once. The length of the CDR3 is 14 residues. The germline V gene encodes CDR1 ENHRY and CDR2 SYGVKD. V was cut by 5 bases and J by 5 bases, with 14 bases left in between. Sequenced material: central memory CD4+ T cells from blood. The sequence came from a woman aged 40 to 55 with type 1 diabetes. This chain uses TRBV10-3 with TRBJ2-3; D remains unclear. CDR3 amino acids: CAISLQTSGDTQYF. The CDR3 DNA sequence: TGTGCCATCAGTCTTCAGACTTCGGGAGATACGCAGTATTTT.